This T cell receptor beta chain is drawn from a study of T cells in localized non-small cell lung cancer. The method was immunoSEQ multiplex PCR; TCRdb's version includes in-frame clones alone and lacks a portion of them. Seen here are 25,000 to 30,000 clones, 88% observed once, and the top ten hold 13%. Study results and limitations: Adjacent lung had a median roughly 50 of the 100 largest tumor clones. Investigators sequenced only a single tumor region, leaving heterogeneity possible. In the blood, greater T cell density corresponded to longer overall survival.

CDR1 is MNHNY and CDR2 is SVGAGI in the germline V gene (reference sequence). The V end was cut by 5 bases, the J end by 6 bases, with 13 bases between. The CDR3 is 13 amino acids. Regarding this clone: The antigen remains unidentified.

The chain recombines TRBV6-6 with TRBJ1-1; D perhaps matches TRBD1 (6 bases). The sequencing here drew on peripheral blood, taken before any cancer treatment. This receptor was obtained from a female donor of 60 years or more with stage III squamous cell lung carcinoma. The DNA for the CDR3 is TGTGCCAGCAGTACCTTCCGGGGGCCTGAAGCTTTCTTT. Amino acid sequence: CASSTFRGPEAFF.